These T cell receptor beta chains were read from a single sample in a study of T cell repertoires in cytomegalovirus infection. TCRdb fed the reads into MiXCR, producing one record per CDR3 protein. This sample yields some 940,000 distinct CDR3 sequences, of which 31% are seen a single time; roughly an eighth belongs to the top ten. Their antigens are not known. The material sequenced was cultured CD8+ T cells from PBMCs, taken from culture after CMV antigen stimulation. These receptors were taken from a human donor in good health (CMV status not recorded). Some clones in this sample may be carry-over from other donors' samples. Each CDR3 is given with its conserved first and last residue.

v_gene	CDR3aa
TRBV12-3/TRBV12-4	CASSWGPGGTDTQYF
TRBV19	CASSIPFDLDATNEKLFF
TRBV4-1	CASSQETGVDTQYF
TRBV14	CASNVAAYNERFF
TRBV7-3	CASSSDRTDTQYF
TRBV7-8	CASSLISGTSDNEQFF
TRBV7-8	CATQREGGTGELFF
TRBV4-3	CASSQGTVSNQPQYF
TRBV14	CASSQAPRTGVYGYTF
TRBV11-2	CASSSWTSGGAGGELFF
TRBV5-1	CASSPQGGGSEAFF
TRBV5-6	CASSEGDVINQPQHF
TRBV12-3/TRBV12-4	CASSPTGRSNQPQHF
TRBV9	CASSVGLAGSYEQYF
TRBV7-9	CASRRQGRSEQFF
TRBV12-3/TRBV12-4	CASSSDSRKHSYNEQFF
TRBV7-2	CASSLRQATNEKLFF
TRBV6-2/TRBV6-3	CASSYYDRGDEQYF
TRBV10-2	CASRGDRGYEQYF
TRBV7-6	CASSLVTLTDTQYF
TRBV7-7	CASSLLDREGYNEQFF
TRBV5-5	CASSLEGPSSYEQYF
TRBV5-6	CASSGPGRSYNEQFF